This TCR beta chain was obtained from a study of T cells in tumors after PD-1 blockade. Study-level information: No patient had prior checkpoint blockade, systemic immunosuppression, or radiotherapy within 4 weeks. Treatment was either pembrolizumab 200 mg every 3 weeks or cemiplimab 350 mg every 2 weeks. Mean per blood sample: some 120,000 templates (roughly 22,000-257,772), 36,536 unique clonotypes.

Only in-frame clones appear in the TCRdb table, and some are missing; sequencing was by immunoSEQ multiplex PCR. The data show about 20,000 clones, roughly 73% seen once. V was shortened by 8 bases and J by 7 bases, with 8 bases between the two germline ends. The CDR3 spans 10 residues. Germline assignment: CDR1 MNHEY and CDR2 SVGAGI. Notes on this clone: The antigen remains unidentified.

Whole-study results and caveats: Some novel exhausted tumor clones appeared in pre-treatment blood, suggesting peripheral recruitment.

The material sequenced was PBMCs, taken before anti-PD-1 treatment. The chain recombines TRBV6-5 with TRBJ1-1; D unresolved. The TCR comes from a human donor with basal cell carcinoma. The CDR3 nucleotides read TGTGCCAGCGCAGGCAATGAAGCTTTCTTT. Translation gives CASAGNEAFF.